Presented here are 16 T cell receptor beta chains from one specimen sequenced in a study of cytomegalovirus exposure and HLA in healthy donors. This table comes from immunoSEQ multiplex PCR, and its TCRdb copy is limited to in-frame clones, with some not included. This table holds 110,000 to 150,000 clones, almost 85% found once. The sequenced sample consisted of PBMCs. These receptors were obtained from a woman between 25 and 40 years old in good health and CMV-seronegative.

For this clone: Other DNA sequences from this sample encode an identical CDR3 as well. This chain joins TRBV5-1 and TRBJ1-4; D uncertain. Per germline, CDR1 SGHRS and CDR2 YFSETQ. Trimming removed 0 bases at V and 5 bases at J, with 5 bases between. The CDR3 is 13 residues long. CDR3: CASSLGGNEKLFF. CDR3 in DNA: TGCGCCAGCAGCTTGGGAGGAAATGAAAAACTGTTTTTT. Complete variable domain (other parts from reference TRBV5-1 and TRBJ1-4): KAGVTQTPRYLIKTRGQQVTLSCSPISGHRSVSWYQQTPGQGLQFLFEYFSETQRNKGNFPGRFSGRQFSNSRSEMNVSTLELGDSALYLCASSLGGNEKLFFGSGTQLSVL.

This sequence joins TRBV11-2 and TRBJ1-1; D remains ambiguous. Trimming took 3 bases from V and 5 from J, leaving 10 bases between them. The CDR3 runs to 13 residues. Germline CDR1 and CDR2: SGHAT and FQNNGV. The CDR3 loop is CASSFIGETEAFF. The CDR3, as DNA: TGTGCCAGCAGCTTTATCGGGGAAACTGAAGCTTTCTTT.

The chain links TRBV27 to TRBJ2-1; 9 bases fit TRBD1. This CDR3 comprises 16 residues. Germline V CDR1 and CDR2: MNHEY, SMNVEV (reference sequence). The V gene end was trimmed by 2 bases and the J gene end by 3 bases; junction bases not matched to a gene: 5. This CDR3 is CASSLRQTGGYNEQFF. CDR3 bases: TGTGCCAGCAGTTTAAGACAGACAGGGGGCTACAATGAGCAGTTCTTC.

This clone was counted between two and nine times. The rearrangement uses TRBV9 and TRBJ1-2; TRBD1 might be the D (6 bases). The V gene lost 4 bases and the J gene lost 5 bases, with 21 bases spanning the gap. The CDR3 totals 16 residues. CDR1 is SGDLS and CDR2 is YYNGEE in the germline V gene. CDR3 loop: CASSPLGQGIQYGYTF. In DNA, the CDR3 is TGTGCCAGCAGCCCGCTCGGGCAGGGGATACAGTATGGCTACACCTTC.

V is TRBV7-6 and J is TRBJ2-5; TRBD2 agrees at 7 bases. Per germline, CDR1 SGHVS and CDR2 FNYEAQ. V lost 4 bases and J lost 5; bases outside the gene matches: 1. The CDR3 spans 12 residues. CDR3 sequence: CASSYGGETQYF. DNA of the CDR3: TGTGCCAGCAGCTACGGGGGGGAGACCCAGTACTTC.

This chain joins TRBV18 and TRBJ1-4; D might be TRBD1 (6 bases). CDR1 and CDR2 (germline): KGHSH, LQKENI. The CDR3 covers 15 residues. V lost 3 bases and J lost 3, with 11 bases in between. Written as DNA, the CDR3 is TGTGCCAGCTCACCGACAGGACTTTCTAATGAAAAACTGTTTTTT. Its protein product is CASSPTGLSNEKLFF.

The chain uses TRBV2 and TRBJ2-3; possible D gene TRBD1, 5 bases. Trimming left V 8 bases short and J 4 bases short, with 16 bases between. From germline, CDR1 is SNHLY and CDR2 FYNNEI. The CDR3 loop spans 14 amino acids. CDR3 coding DNA: TGTGCCAGCCCCACGTGGGCAGGGTCAGATACGCAGTATTTT. It specifies CASPTWAGSDTQYF.

This clone was observed a handful of times. This CDR3 reads CASSYGRGAYEQYF. The CDR3 nucleotides read TGTGCCAGCAGTTACGGGCGGGGGGCCTACGAGCAGTACTTC. The chain has TRBV6-6 and TRBJ2-7; 8 nucleotides line up with TRBD2. This CDR3 region has 14 residues. Trimming at V came to 2 bases and at J to 2 bases, leaving 2 bases not matched to a gene. CDR1 MNHNY and CDR2 SVGAGI come from the germline V gene (reference sequence).

This clone turned up a few times. V gene TRBV2 combines with J gene TRBJ2-5; D unclear. Germline V CDR1 and CDR2: SNHLY, FYNNEI. The CDR3 extends over 13 amino acids. Trimming left V 4 bases short and J 2 bases short, with 8 bases between. This chain's CDR3 is CASSATAQETQYF. The CDR3 region has the DNA TGTGCCAGCAGTGCAACTGCACAAGAGACCCAGTACTTC. The whole variable domain, remainder taken from reference TRBV2 and TRBJ2-5, is EPEVTQTPSHQVTQMGQEVILRCVPISNHLYFYWYRQILGQKVEFLVSFYNNEISEKSEIFDDQFSVERPDGSNFTLKIRSTKLEDSAMYFCASSATAQETQYFGPGTRLLVL.

This clone was picked up many times. J is TRBJ2-7 and V is TRBV5-1, with 8 bases fitting TRBD1. CDR1 and CDR2 (germline): SGHRS, YFSETQ. The CDR3 is made up of 15 amino acids. The V and J ends lost 0 bases and 2 bases, in that order; junction bases with no gene match: 4. CDR3 DNA sequence: TGCGCCAGCAGCTTGGGGACAGGGCCGGCCTACGAGCAGTACTTC. This encodes CASSLGTGPAYEQYF.

This chain joins TRBV28 and TRBJ1-5; possibly TRBD1 for D (5 bases). Germline CDR1 is MDHEN and CDR2 is SYDVKM. The CDR3 covers 14 residues. The V end lost 0 bases, the J end lost 6 bases, and 9 bases lay between the germline ends. This chain's CDR3 is CASSLWAGIQPQHF. For the CDR3, the DNA is TGTGCCAGCAGTTTATGGGCAGGGATTCAGCCCCAGCATTTT.

This sequence joins TRBV5-1 and TRBJ1-2; 7 bases map to TRBD1. Germline V gives CDR1 SGHRS, CDR2 YFSETQ. The CDR3 length is 14 residues. The junction had 8 bases not matched to a gene; V was cut back by 1 base and J by 8 bases. CDR3 nucleotides: TGCGCCAGCAGCTTGTCCCAGGGGGAAGGAGGCTACACCTTC. It encodes CASSLSQGEGGYTF.

The chain links TRBV5-6 to TRBJ2-3; 7 bases fit TRBD1. V gave up 4 bases and J gave up 0 bases; unmatched junction bases: 8. CDR3 length: 16 residues. Germline V CDR1 and CDR2: SGHDT, YYEEEE. The CDR3: CASSTLTGRSTDTQYF. The CDR3 DNA follows: TGTGCCAGCAGCACCCTGACAGGGCGGAGCACAGATACGCAGTATTTT.

The count of this clone is one. J is TRBJ1-1 and V is TRBV2, with 10 bases matching TRBD1. Germline lookup yields CDR1 SNHLY and CDR2 FYNNEI. Unmatched junction bases numbered 10, after V lost 5 bases and J lost 4 bases. The CDR3 contains 16 residues. CDR3 nucleotide sequence: TGTGCCAGCAGTTTTAACCGGGACAGGGGTGGCACTGAAGCTTTCTTT. This gives the protein CASSFNRDRGGTEAFF. The whole variable domain, filled in from reference TRBV2 and TRBJ1-1, reads EPEVTQTPSHQVTQMGQEVILRCVPISNHLYFYWYRQILGQKVEFLVSFYNNEISEKSEIFDDQFSVERPDGSNFTLKIRSTKLEDSAMYFCASSFNRDRGGTEAFFGQGTRLTVV.

The chain recombines TRBV5-1 with TRBJ1-2; 8 bases are a match to TRBD1. V gave up 3 bases and J gave up 4 bases; unmatched junction bases: 8. The germline V gene encodes CDR1 SGHRS and CDR2 YFSETQ. The CDR3 covers 15 residues. The DNA for the CDR3 is TGCGCCAGCAGCTCGGCGGGACAGGCGAGCTATGGCTACACCTTC. As protein: CASSSAGQASYGYTF.

The chain links TRBV4-3 to TRBJ2-5; TRBD2 matches 8 bases. V shed 0 bases, J shed 13 bases, and the junction held 7 bases outside the gene matches. The CDR3 totals 13 residues. In germline, CDR1 is LGHNA, CDR2 YSLEER. The CDR3 DNA reads as TGCGCCAGCAGCCAAGATTGGCGGGGGGCCCTGTACTTC. Protein sequence: CASSQDWRGALYF.